A selection of T cell receptor beta chains follows, all from one sample in a study of cytomegalovirus exposure and HLA in healthy donors. Clones were read by immunoSEQ multiplex PCR, and TCRdb kept only the in-frame ones, dropping some. The table records 75,000 to 90,000 clones, around 78% of them present only once. Sequencing used PBMCs. The receptors shown here come from a man aged 35 to 55 in good health and CMV-seronegative. Each CDR3 is given with its conserved first and last residue. The D gene is left open where the match is weak. Clone size, where shown, is once, few, many, or a class for clones that have expanded.

clone size,V gene,CDR3 length,D gene,J gene,CDR3 protein,CDR3 DNA
NA,TRBV5-5,13,TRBD1,TRBJ1-2,CASSTGGSYGYTF,TGTGCCAGCAGCACAGGGGGAAGCTATGGCTACACCTTC
few,TRBV10-2,12,NA,TRBJ2-5,CASRGGQETQYF,TGCGCCAGCAGGGGGGGACAAGAGACCCAGTACTTC
few,TRBV28,13,NA,TRBJ2-1,CASMGEFWNEQFF,TGTGCCAGCATGGGCGAGTTTTGGAATGAGCAGTTCTTC
NA,TRBV15,17,NA,TRBJ2-7,CATSRDFAAGGSYEQYF,TGTGCCACCAGCAGAGATTTCGCGGCGGGTGGCTCCTACGAGCAGTACTTC
NA,TRBV28,13,NA,TRBJ2-2,CASSSHLPGELFF,TGTGCCAGCAGTTCCCACCTACCCGGGGAGCTGTTTTTT
NA,TRBV11-3,20,TRBD2,TRBJ2-7,CASSLGRLLFAGALSYEQYF,TGTGCCAGCAGCTTAGGTAGGTTATTATTCGCGGGAGCCCTGTCCTACGAGCAGTACTTC
NA,TRBV7-9,15,TRBD1,TRBJ2-3,CASSLGQGLTDTQYF,TGTGCCAGCAGCCTTGGACAGGGGCTGACAGATACGCAGTATTTT
NA,TRBV18,12,TRBD1,TRBJ2-5,CASEGQEETQYF,TGTGCCAGCGAAGGACAGGAGGAGACCCAGTACTTC
few,TRBV5-1,16,TRBD2,TRBJ2-1,CASSSTLAGVSNEQFF,TGCGCCAGCAGCTCAACTCTAGCGGGAGTAAGCAATGAGCAGTTCTTC
once,TRBV19,20,TRBD2,TRBJ2-7,CASSITVMSSTSERSYEQYF,TGTGCCAGTAGTATAACGGTTATGTCCTCGACTAGCGAACGTTCCTACGAGCAGTACTTC
once,TRBV10-2,14,NA,TRBJ2-7,CASSESGWGGEQYF,TGCGCCAGCAGTGAGTCAGGTTGGGGCGGTGAGCAGTACTTC
NA,TRBV18,12,TRBD2,TRBJ2-1,CASQRLGREMFF,TGTGCCAGCCAACGCCTAGGGCGGGAGATGTTCTTC
few,TRBV29-1,13,NA,TRBJ1-2,CSASTGTNYGYTF,TGCAGCGCATCGACAGGAACTAACTATGGCTACACCTTC
few,TRBV14,14,TRBD1,TRBJ1-1,CASSHRGRFTEAFF,TGTGCCAGCAGCCACAGGGGGCGCTTCACTGAAGCTTTCTTT
NA,TRBV30,14,NA,TRBJ2-7,CAWDRGMGSYEQYF,TGTGCCTGGGATCGGGGGATGGGCTCCTACGAGCAGTACTTC
NA,TRBV30,12,NA,TRBJ2-7,CAWTGGGYEQYF,TGTGCCTGGACCGGGGGAGGCTACGAGCAGTACTTC
NA,TRBV5-3,17,TRBD2,TRBJ2-3,CARSSVSGGPLTDTQYF,TGTGCCAGAAGCTCCGTCAGCGGGGGCCCGCTCACAGATACGCAGTATTTT
NA,TRBV9,14,TRBD2,TRBJ2-1,CASSVTSGMGEQFF,TGTGCCAGCAGCGTGACTAGCGGGATGGGTGAGCAGTTCTTC
NA,TRBV18,13,NA,TRBJ1-1,CASSPMGGTEAFF,TGTGCCAGCTCACCAATGGGGGGCACTGAAGCTTTCTTT
NA,TRBV7-9,13,TRBD2,TRBJ2-6,CSSPLTSLDVLTF,TGTTCCAGCCCCCTGACTAGCCTCGACGTCCTGACTTTC
NA,TRBV5-6,18,NA,TRBJ2-7,CASSLVSDGGGSSYEQYF,TGTGCCAGCAGCTTGGTGTCGGATGGCGGCGGCAGCTCCTACGAGCAGTACTTC
few,TRBV7-2,11,NA,TRBJ2-7,CASSLSYEQYF,TGTGCCAGCAGCTTGAGTTACGAGCAGTACTTC
NA,TRBV7-9,17,TRBD1,TRBJ1-5,CASSTATGTGGNQPQHF,TGTGCCAGCAGCACGGCTACCGGGACAGGGGGCAATCAGCCCCAGCATTTT
NA,TRBV9,14,NA,TRBJ2-5,CASSPPRGRETQYF,TGTGCCAGCAGCCCCCCGCGAGGGAGGGAGACCCAGTACTTC